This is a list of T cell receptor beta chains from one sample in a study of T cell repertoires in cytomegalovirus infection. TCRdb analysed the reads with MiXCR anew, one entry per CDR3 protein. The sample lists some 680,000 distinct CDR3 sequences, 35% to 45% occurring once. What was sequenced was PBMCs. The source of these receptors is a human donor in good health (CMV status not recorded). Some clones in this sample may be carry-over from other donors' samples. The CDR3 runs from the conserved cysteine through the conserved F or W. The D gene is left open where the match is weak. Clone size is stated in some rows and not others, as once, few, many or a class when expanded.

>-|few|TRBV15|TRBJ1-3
TGTGCCACCAGCAGAGAGCGGGTGGCATGGGGCTCTGGAAACACCATATATTTT
CATSRERVAWGSGNTIYF
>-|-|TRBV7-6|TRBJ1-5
TGTGCCAGCAGCTTAAAGGGCAATAGCAATCAGCCCCAGCATTTT
CASSLKGNSNQPQHF
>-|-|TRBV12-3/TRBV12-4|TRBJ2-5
TGTGCCAGCACCCCCTCGGGCGGGGTTACGGAGACCCAGTACTTC
CASTPSGGVTETQYF
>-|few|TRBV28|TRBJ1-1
TGTGCCAGCAGCAAAACACCGGTCACTGAAGCTTTCTTT
CASSKTPVTEAFF
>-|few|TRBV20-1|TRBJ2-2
TGCAGTGCTAGATCCCCATTCCGGGACGGTACGAACACCGGGGAGCTGTTTTTT
CSARSPFRDGTNTGELFF
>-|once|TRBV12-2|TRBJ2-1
TGTGCAAGTCGCTTAGTCCCCGGGACAGGCGGGACTAGCGGGGGGAACAAGGAGCAGTTCTTC
CASRLVPGTGGTSGGNKEQFF
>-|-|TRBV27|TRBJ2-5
TGTGCCAGCAGTTTACGTAATTCGGAGACCCAGTACTTC
CASSLRNSETQYF
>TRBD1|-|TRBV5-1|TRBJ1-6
TGCGCCAGCAGCTCGACCGGGACAGGGAGTTCACCCCTCCACTTT
CASSSTGTGSSPLHF
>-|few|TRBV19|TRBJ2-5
TGTGCCAGTAGTATGAAGCAGCAAGAGACCCAGTACTTC
CASSMKQQETQYF
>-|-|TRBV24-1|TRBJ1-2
TGTGCCACCAGTGATGCCGGGACAACTAACTATGGCTACACCTTC
CATSDAGTTNYGYTF
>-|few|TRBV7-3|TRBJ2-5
TGTGCCAGCAGCTTAGACTCCGCGGAGACCCAGTACTTC
CASSLDSAETQYF
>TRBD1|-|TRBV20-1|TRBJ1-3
TGCAGTGCTCAGGACAGGGGCTCTGGAAACACCATATATTTT
CSAQDRGSGNTIYF
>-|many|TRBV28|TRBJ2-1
TGTGCCAGCAGGCCTAGGGGGCGGGAGTACAATGAGCAGTTCTTC
CASRPRGREYNEQFF
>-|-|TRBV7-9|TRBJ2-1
TGTGCCAGCAGCTTAGGCTCCGTGGGGAATGAGCAGTTCTTC
CASSLGSVGNEQFF
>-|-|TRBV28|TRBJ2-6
TGTGCCAGCGCGGGGGCCAGGGCTGGGGCCAACGTCCTGACTTTC
CASAGARAGANVLTF
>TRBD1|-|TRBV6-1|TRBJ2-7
TGTACCAGCAGTGAAGCGGACGGACAGGGCTACGAGCAGTACTTC
CTSSEADGQGYEQYF
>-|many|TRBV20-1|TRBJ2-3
TGCAGTGCTGGCAGCGAGGCGGCGGATACGCAGTATTTT
CSAGSEAADTQYF